Listed below are T cell receptor beta chains from one sample, sequenced in a study of blood T cell repertoires in COVID-19. Assay: immunoSEQ multiplex PCR; the TCRdb copy retains only in-frame clones and omits some. Found here are 210,000 or so clones, around 80% of them singletons; the top ten hold about 4%. Sequenced: PBMCs or T cells enriched from blood (not recorded which). These receptors all come from a man aged 25 to 40 with acute COVID-19. Both conserved end residues are trimmed from each CDR3. A D gene is named only where the DNA matches it firmly. Clone size appears in some rows only: once, few, many, or a class for an expanded clone.

cdr3_length: 16; v_call: TRBV18; d_call: -; clone_size: -; j_call: TRBJ2-1; cdr3_aa: ASSPPTFSGKFGNEQF
cdr3_length: 11; v_call: TRBV19; d_call: -; clone_size: few; j_call: TRBJ2-5; cdr3_aa: ASSETRGETQY
cdr3_length: 12; v_call: TRBV5-1; d_call: TRBD2; clone_size: -; j_call: TRBJ2-3; cdr3_aa: ASSSSGIPDTQY
cdr3_length: 12; v_call: TRBV11-2; d_call: TRBD2; clone_size: once; j_call: TRBJ2-7; cdr3_aa: ASSDTSGSYEQY
cdr3_length: 11; v_call: TRBV19; d_call: -; clone_size: -; j_call: TRBJ1-1; cdr3_aa: ASSIVQNTEAF
cdr3_length: 13; v_call: TRBV10-1; d_call: TRBD1; clone_size: few; j_call: TRBJ1-1; cdr3_aa: ASSKDRGAYTEAF
cdr3_length: 10; v_call: TRBV19; d_call: -; clone_size: -; j_call: TRBJ2-4; cdr3_aa: ASGELKNIQY
cdr3_length: 10; v_call: TRBV25-1; d_call: -; clone_size: -; j_call: TRBJ1-2; cdr3_aa: ASAEGLGGYT
cdr3_length: 13; v_call: TRBV5-1; d_call: -; clone_size: once; j_call: TRBJ1-2; cdr3_aa: ASSLLQGANYGYT
cdr3_length: 14; v_call: TRBV7-9; d_call: -; clone_size: -; j_call: TRBJ2-2; cdr3_aa: ASSLGGGPNTGELF
cdr3_length: 12; v_call: TRBV7-7; d_call: TRBD1; clone_size: -; j_call: TRBJ1-4; cdr3_aa: ASSSSDRDEKLF
cdr3_length: 10; v_call: TRBV19; d_call: -; clone_size: -; j_call: TRBJ1-1; cdr3_aa: AILSVNTEAF
cdr3_length: 11; v_call: TRBV5-6; d_call: TRBD1; clone_size: -; j_call: TRBJ1-2; cdr3_aa: ASSLEGIGTEH
cdr3_length: 12; v_call: TRBV10-3; d_call: -; clone_size: -; j_call: TRBJ2-7; cdr3_aa: AISGLDSSYEQY
cdr3_length: 11; v_call: TRBV27; d_call: -; clone_size: -; j_call: TRBJ1-4; cdr3_aa: ASSRGVSEKLF
cdr3_length: 13; v_call: TRBV7-2; d_call: TRBD1; clone_size: -; j_call: TRBJ2-5; cdr3_aa: ASSFGQGLMETQY
cdr3_length: 12; v_call: TRBV7-6; d_call: -; clone_size: -; j_call: TRBJ1-5; cdr3_aa: ASSLGPTGVPQH
cdr3_length: 14; v_call: TRBV18; d_call: TRBD2; clone_size: -; j_call: TRBJ2-3; cdr3_aa: ASSPPFSGGAGTQY
cdr3_length: 11; v_call: TRBV5-6; d_call: TRBD1; clone_size: once; j_call: TRBJ2-1; cdr3_aa: ASSFGQGSRQF
cdr3_length: 13; v_call: TRBV5-4; d_call: -; clone_size: once; j_call: TRBJ1-2; cdr3_aa: ASEPRDIGSYGYT
cdr3_length: 13; v_call: TRBV9; d_call: -; clone_size: -; j_call: TRBJ1-1; cdr3_aa: ASSVEAGMNTEAF
cdr3_length: 16; v_call: TRBV7-9; d_call: TRBD2; clone_size: -; j_call: TRBJ2-1; cdr3_aa: ASSLGTSGGTFPNEQF
cdr3_length: 16; v_call: TRBV29-1; d_call: TRBD2; clone_size: -; j_call: TRBJ2-3; cdr3_aa: SVAPGLAGGWDTDTQY
cdr3_length: 14; v_call: TRBV6-1; d_call: TRBD1; clone_size: -; j_call: TRBJ1-3; cdr3_aa: ASSDRNRGAGNTIY
cdr3_length: 11; v_call: TRBV12-3/TRBV12-4; d_call: -; clone_size: once; j_call: TRBJ1-2; cdr3_aa: ASSIGEKYGYT
cdr3_length: 11; v_call: TRBV7-2; d_call: -; clone_size: many; j_call: TRBJ1-2; cdr3_aa: ASSFTDNYGYT
cdr3_length: 15; v_call: TRBV25-1; d_call: -; clone_size: -; j_call: TRBJ1-2; cdr3_aa: ASSEWGGALTNYGYT
cdr3_length: 13; v_call: TRBV6-5; d_call: -; clone_size: -; j_call: TRBJ2-1; cdr3_aa: ASRSDWRSYNEQF
cdr3_length: 10; v_call: TRBV2; d_call: TRBD1; clone_size: -; j_call: TRBJ2-7; cdr3_aa: ASNRGPYEQY
cdr3_length: 13; v_call: TRBV11-3; d_call: -; clone_size: -; j_call: TRBJ2-7; cdr3_aa: ASSPGGASSYEQY
cdr3_length: 16; v_call: TRBV7-9; d_call: TRBD1; clone_size: -; j_call: TRBJ2-3; cdr3_aa: ASSGDRGRGKGTDTQY
cdr3_length: 14; v_call: TRBV7-9; d_call: -; clone_size: -; j_call: TRBJ1-1; cdr3_aa: ASSADSSGPNTEAF
cdr3_length: 14; v_call: TRBV5-1; d_call: -; clone_size: -; j_call: TRBJ1-3; cdr3_aa: ASSLEGHRGGNTIY
cdr3_length: 12; v_call: TRBV5-4; d_call: TRBD1; clone_size: -; j_call: TRBJ1-1; cdr3_aa: ASSVTGEYTEAF
cdr3_length: 14; v_call: TRBV4-1; d_call: TRBD1; clone_size: -; j_call: TRBJ1-1; cdr3_aa: ASSHPGQGLRTEAF
cdr3_length: 16; v_call: TRBV11-3; d_call: TRBD2; clone_size: once; j_call: TRBJ2-2; cdr3_aa: ASSLLRGESRGTGELF
cdr3_length: 10; v_call: TRBV5-1; d_call: -; clone_size: -; j_call: TRBJ2-7; cdr3_aa: ASSWIGDEQY
cdr3_length: 13; v_call: TRBV18; d_call: -; clone_size: -; j_call: TRBJ2-1; cdr3_aa: ASSPSQSGNNEQF
cdr3_length: 14; v_call: TRBV5-4; d_call: TRBD2; clone_size: -; j_call: TRBJ2-2; cdr3_aa: ASSLGLAANTGELF
cdr3_length: 14; v_call: TRBV11-2; d_call: -; clone_size: -; j_call: TRBJ1-1; cdr3_aa: ASSLGMVVRDTEAF
cdr3_length: 13; v_call: TRBV30; d_call: -; clone_size: -; j_call: TRBJ1-2; cdr3_aa: AWTTGTQGGSGYT
cdr3_length: 14; v_call: TRBV14; d_call: TRBD1; clone_size: -; j_call: TRBJ1-1; cdr3_aa: ASSQTDRGHITEAF
cdr3_length: 11; v_call: TRBV25-1; d_call: -; clone_size: -; j_call: TRBJ1-2; cdr3_aa: ASSDRPSGGYT
cdr3_length: 14; v_call: TRBV24-1; d_call: -; clone_size: -; j_call: TRBJ2-3; cdr3_aa: ATSDSSRDDTDTQY
cdr3_length: 11; v_call: TRBV9; d_call: -; clone_size: -; j_call: TRBJ2-7; cdr3_aa: ASSAENAAEQY
cdr3_length: 13; v_call: TRBV4-2; d_call: TRBD1; clone_size: -; j_call: TRBJ1-1; cdr3_aa: ASSQGDRVNTEAF
cdr3_length: 14; v_call: TRBV24-1; d_call: TRBD1; clone_size: -; j_call: TRBJ2-2; cdr3_aa: ATSEQQGRHTGELF
cdr3_length: 16; v_call: TRBV6-1; d_call: -; clone_size: -; j_call: TRBJ1-1; cdr3_aa: ASSETSQVTFMNTEAF
cdr3_length: 11; v_call: TRBV19; d_call: -; clone_size: few; j_call: TRBJ1-6; cdr3_aa: ASSIDHGSPLH
cdr3_length: 12; v_call: TRBV5-1; d_call: -; clone_size: -; j_call: TRBJ1-1; cdr3_aa: ASSPDSYGTEAF
cdr3_length: 14; v_call: TRBV3-1/TRBV3-2; d_call: TRBD1; clone_size: once; j_call: TRBJ2-1; cdr3_aa: ASSPEQGGDYNEQF
cdr3_length: 15; v_call: TRBV18; d_call: TRBD1; clone_size: -; j_call: TRBJ1-3; cdr3_aa: ASSPKQTGGSGNTIY
cdr3_length: 12; v_call: TRBV6-4; d_call: -; clone_size: few; j_call: TRBJ2-2; cdr3_aa: ASSDSASTGELF
cdr3_length: 14; v_call: TRBV18; d_call: TRBD1; clone_size: -; j_call: TRBJ1-6; cdr3_aa: ASSPNRGGANSPLH